This TCR beta chain emerged from a study of control samples from healthy donors and cancer patients. The CDR3 totals 17 residues. Per the germline V gene, CDR1 is SGHKS and CDR2 is YYEKEE (reference sequence). Trimming cost V 0 bases and J 5 bases, with 19 bases left between them. The data were produced by immunoSEQ multiplex PCR, yet TCRdb's version contains in-frame clones alone and is incomplete. This table has roughly 130,000 clones, 85% to 95% appearing once. The source of this sequence is a man between 25 and 39 years old in good health. Sample: blood. This chain links TRBV5-5 with TRBJ2-3, with a possible D match to TRBD2 (6 bases). The CDR3 here is CASSLETLWRGGDTQYF. The CDR3 region has the DNA TGTGCCAGCAGCTTGGAGACACTCTGGCGGGGCGGAGATACGCAGTATTTT.